Given below is one T cell receptor (beta chain) in context. Its antigen is as yet unknown. RNA amounts of about 0.5 to 1 ug underwent reverse transcription with random hexamers. TCRdb called the immunoSEQ multiplex PCR reads again in MiXCR, with one record for every CDR3 protein. This sample has 150,000 or so distinct CDR3 sequences; roughly 95% occur once, and the top ten carry 0.12%. Deletions cut 7 bases from V and 5 bases from J, with 5 bases between. The germline CDR1 and CDR2 sequences are LNHDA and SQIVND (reference sequence). The CDR3 has 11 residues. This entry is derived from a study of CD8 T cells in Susac syndrome. Study findings and constraints: When the CD4+ T cell repertoires of patients with Susac syndrome were examined, they did not show any clonal expansion.

The TCR was taken from a human donor with Susac syndrome. V usage is TRBV19 and J usage is TRBJ1-4; D gene unclear. Material: CD4+ T cells from PBMCs. The CDR3 reads CASTSNEKLFF. In DNA, the CDR3 is TGTGCCAGTACTTCCAATGAAAAACTGTTTTTT. Full variable domain (outside the CDR3, taken from reference TRBV19 and TRBJ1-4): DGGITQSPKYLFRKEGQNVTLSCEQNLNHDAMYWYRQDPGQGLRLIYYSQIVNDFQKGDIAEGYSVSREKKESFPLTVTSAQKNPTAFYLCASTSNEKLFFGSGTQLSVL.